This TCR beta chain appears in the sequencing data of a study of blood T cell repertoires in COVID-19. Overall study context: Sites in the United States, Italy and Spain provided acute and convalescent COVID-19 samples. In each case, the material was cDNA or gDNA derived from T cells, B-cell-depleted T cells, or PBMCs.

This CDR3 region has 11 residues. Germline V gene sequence: CDR1 DFQATT, CDR2 SNEGSKA (reference sequence). Between the trimmed V and J ends, which lost 6 bases and 6 bases, there was a span of 12 bases. Original processing notes: Quantification of nucleated cells was approximated via reference gene primer amplification. Assay: immunoSEQ multiplex PCR; the TCRdb copy retains only in-frame clones and omits some. D and trimming were read from the DNA, whereas the V and J calls and clone size are those reported in that table. The sample holds 68,000 or so clones; roughly 84% are singletons and the top ten take under 7%.

The sequence was obtained from a man between 45 and 60 years old with active COVID-19. Sequenced material: peripheral blood. The chain combines TRBV20-1 with TRBJ2-7; the D is unclear. CDR3 amino acids: CSAESRTEQYF. CDR3 nucleotide sequence: TGCAGTGCAGAGTCTAGAACCGAGCAGTACTTC.